One sample yielded the 11 T cell receptor beta chains listed below, sequenced in a study of blood T cell repertoires in COVID-19. TCRdb keeps only in-frame clones here, not all; method: immunoSEQ multiplex PCR. Of some 290,000 clones in the sample, 86% were seen once. Sequencing was done on a sample of peripheral blood. The origin of the receptors is a woman aged 25 to 39 with COVID-19, enrolled during active disease.

The V gene is TRBV27, the J gene TRBJ2-3; D unresolved. CDR1 and CDR2 (germline): MNHEY, SMNVEV (reference sequence). Trimming took off 3 bases at V and 4 bases at J, with 5 bases between the two ends. The CDR3 length is 12 residues. The CDR3 DNA reads TGTGCCAGCAGTTTGGGCCCAGATACGCAGTATTTT. Its protein is CASSLGPDTQYF.

The chain couples TRBV28 to TRBJ2-3; tentatively, D is TRBD2 (5 bases). The CDR3 runs to 14 residues. Trimming took off 8 bases at V and 4 bases at J, with 16 bases between the two ends. Per the germline V gene, CDR1 is MDHEN and CDR2 is SYDVKM. In nucleotides, the CDR3 is TGTGCCAGCTCCCAGAGGGCGTGGGCAGATACGCAGTATTTT. Translation gives CASSQRAWADTQYF.

The chain employs TRBV7-9 and TRBJ2-1; 14 positions agree with TRBD2. J gave up 6 bases and V 5 bases, and 15 bases lay outside the gene matches. Germline values: CDR1 SEHNR, CDR2 FQNEAQ (reference sequence). This CDR3 is 19 amino acids long. The CDR3 DNA reads TGTGCCAGCAGCCGGGGTAGGGGACTAGCGGGGGCGAATCCCAATGAGCAGTTCTTC. This sequence encodes CASSRGRGLAGANPNEQFF.

The chain employs TRBV29-1 and TRBJ2-7; 7 positions agree with TRBD2. CDR3 length: 13 residues. The J segment lost 2 bases and the V segment lost 7 bases, leaving 8 bases of the junction unmatched. In germline, CDR1 is SQVTM, CDR2 ANQGSEA. The CDR3 reads CSGRGGDTYEQYF. The CDR3 DNA reads TGCAGCGGCCGGGGAGGGGATACCTACGAGCAGTACTTC.

This chain joins TRBV2 and TRBJ1-2; TRBD1 matches at 8 bases. The V and J ends lost 3 bases and 3 bases, in that order; junction bases with no gene match: 9. The CDR3 sequence is 16 residues long. The germline CDR1 and CDR2 sequences are SNHLY and FYNNEI. Here the CDR3 DNA reads TGTGCCAGCAGTGACCCCATGGACAGGGCCGACTATGGCTACACCTTC. This translates into CASSDPMDRADYGYTF.

The V and J genes are TRBV27 and TRBJ2-2; 8 nucleotides align to TRBD1. The junction had 7 bases not matched to a gene; V was cut back by 6 bases and J by 1 base. The CDR3 is 16 residues long. Germline values: CDR1 MNHEY, CDR2 SMNVEV (reference sequence). CDR3 sequence reads: CASRPQGAQNTGELFF. As DNA, the CDR3 is TGTGCCAGCAGGCCGCAGGGGGCCCAGAACACCGGGGAGCTGTTTTTT.

V gene TRBV27 combines with J gene TRBJ2-7, with D tentatively TRBD1 (6 bases). Germline values: CDR1 MNHEY, CDR2 SMNVEV (reference sequence). V was clipped by 6 bases and J by 7 bases, with 25 bases between them. The CDR3 is 16 residues long. The CDR3 region has the DNA TGTGCCAGCAGCTCGGGGACCAGGGGCGCGGTCTGGGAGCAGTACTTC. Translating gives CASSSGTRGAVWEQYF.

The J gene is TRBJ1-1, the V gene TRBV11-2; TRBD1 is a possible D gene (5 bases). Per the germline V gene, CDR1 is SGHAT and CDR2 is FQNNGV. CDR3 size: 15 residues. Trimming stripped 4 bases from V and 4 bases from J, with 16 bases between. As DNA, the CDR3 is TGTGCCAGCAGCTCCCCCCAGCGGGGGGGCACTGAAGCTTTCTTT. Its translation: CASSSPQRGGTEAFF.

CDR3 sequence (DNA): TGTGCCATCAGTGAAGGGGGGGCGGGGGAAAAACTGTTTTTT. This sequence encodes CAISEGGAGEKLFF. The rearrangement links TRBV10-3 to TRBJ1-4; D is perhaps TRBD1 (6 bases). CDR1 is ENHRY, CDR2 SYGVKD, per germline. CDR3 length: 14 amino acids. The V and J ends lost 3 bases and 8 bases respectively, with 13 bases between them.

V and J are TRBV2 and TRBJ2-3, with TRBD2 identical over 12 bases. The trim removed 9 bases at V and 0 bases at J, leaving 1 base unmatched. CDR3 length: 14 residues. Germline CDR1 and CDR2: SNHLY and FYNNEI. This CDR3 is CASTSGGSTDTQYF. As DNA, the CDR3 is TGTGCCAGTACTAGCGGGGGGAGCACAGATACGCAGTATTTT.

The chain has TRBV6-1 and TRBJ2-6; 13 bases line up with TRBD2. This CDR3 comprises 19 residues. Germline V gene sequence: CDR1 MNHNS, CDR2 SASEGT. Unmatched junction bases numbered 8, after V lost 3 bases and J lost 3 bases. CDR3 bases: TGTGCCAGCAGTGACAGACTAGCGGGGGGAATTGGTGGGGCCAACGTCCTGACTTTC. It encodes CASSDRLAGGIGGANVLTF.